This TCR beta chain came from a study of vaccination effects on CD4 cells after COVID-19. On this clone itself: Antigen unknown.

CDR3 length: 16 residues. Germline CDR1 reads KGHDR; CDR2 reads SFDVKD. The V and J ends lost 3 bases and 5 bases respectively, with 17 bases between them. Having been cultured for roughly 10 days, the cells underwent CD4+ T cell isolation. The individual was infected with SARS-CoV-2 between March and December 2020, as confirmed by PCR. Two-dose vaccination with either BNT162b2 or mRNA-1273 was given to the participants. Generated by immunoSEQ multiplex PCR, the TCRdb table keeps only in-frame clones and is missing some. The table records some 40,000 clones, more than 65% of them present only once. The chain couples TRBV24-1 to TRBJ2-3; a possible D gene is TRBD2 (6 bases). This clonotype originated in a human donor who had a prior SARS-CoV-2 infection. The starting material was CD4+ T cells from PBMCs cultured without peptide, obtained after COVID-19 vaccination. CDR3 protein: CATSDPGDHGGDTQYF. CDR3 nucleotides: TGTGCCACCAGTGATCCCGGGGACCACGGGGGAGATACGCAGTATTTT.